The rows below give T cell receptor beta chains drawn from one sample of a study of CD4+ T cells in melanoma. The assay was immunoSEQ multiplex PCR, and TCRdb's table has in-frame clones only and misses some. The sample has about 140,000 clones, around nine tenths seen once. All receptors derive from a human donor with melanoma. Each CDR3 is given with its conserved first and last residue. Each record gives: D gene, clone size, J gene, V gene, CDR3 protein, CDR3 DNA. The D gene is left open where the match is weak. Rows may omit the clone size; those that give it use once, few, many or a size class.

TRBD1	.	TRBJ1-1	TRBV11-2	CASSLNLGQEKAFF	TGTGCCAGCAGCTTAAATTTGGGACAGGAGAAAGCTTTCTTT
.	.	TRBJ2-2	TRBV18	CASSLTGNTGELFF	TGTGCCAGCTCACTTACAGGGAACACCGGGGAGCTGTTTTTT
TRBD1	.	TRBJ2-2	TRBV6-5	CASSRTGHTGELFF	TGTGCCAGCAGTCGGACAGGACACACCGGGGAGCTGTTTTTT
.	.	TRBJ2-2	TRBV5-1	CASSLGLATGELFF	TGCGCCAGCAGCTTGGGACTGGCGACCGGGGAGCTGTTTTTT
.	.	TRBJ1-1	TRBV30	CAWRRHGVNTEAFF	TGTGCCTGGAGGCGTCATGGGGTTAACACTGAAGCTTTCTTT
TRBD1	.	TRBJ1-6	TRBV2	CASSERDSLYSPLHF	TGTGCCAGCAGTGAAAGGGACAGCCTTTATTCACCCCTCCACTTT
.	.	TRBJ2-7	TRBV7-7	CASSLQGTYEQYF	TGTGCCAGCAGCTTACAGGGCACCTACGAGCAGTACTTC
TRBD1	few	TRBJ2-1	TRBV30	CAWSRDRAYEQFF	TGTGCCTGGAGTCGGGACAGGGCCTATGAGCAGTTCTTC
TRBD2	.	TRBJ2-1	TRBV2	CASSARLAGNNEQFF	TGTGCCAGCAGTGCTCGACTAGCGGGTAACAATGAGCAGTTCTTC
.	few	TRBJ1-1	TRBV28	CAHNQAVKNTEAFF	TGTGCCCATAATCAAGCGGTGAAGAACACTGAAGCTTTCTTT
TRBD2	.	TRBJ2-1	TRBV7-8	CASSLPFGASGGVSYNEQFF	TGTGCCAGCAGCCTACCGTTTGGCGCTAGCGGGGGGGTGTCCTACAATGAGCAGTTCTTC
.	.	TRBJ1-1	TRBV11-2	CASSFGGSQNTEAFF	TGTGCCAGCAGCTTTGGGGGTTCCCAGAACACTGAAGCTTTCTTT
.	once	TRBJ2-5	TRBV6-1	CASSERLQETQYF	TGTGCCAGCAGTGAACGGCTACAAGAGACCCAGTACTTC
.	.	TRBJ2-7	TRBV5-1	CASSLFGAEESEQYF	TGCGCCAGCAGCTTGTTTGGGGCAGAAGAGTCCGAGCAGTACTTC
.	.	TRBJ1-1	TRBV2	CASSADKGTWAFF	TGTGCCAGCAGTGCCGACAAGGGGACGTGGGCTTTCTTT
.	.	TRBJ2-2	TRBV2	CASSIEIAGELFF	TGTGCCAGCAGTATCGAGATCGCCGGGGAGCTGTTTTTT
.	.	TRBJ2-1	TRBV7-7	CASSFPGPSALYNEQFF	TGTGCTAGCAGCTTCCCTGGACCCTCAGCCTTATACAATGAGCAGTTCTTC
.	.	TRBJ1-2	TRBV2	CASSEVSAVPYGYTF	TGTGCCAGCAGTGAGGTCTCAGCGGTCCCCTATGGCTACACCTTC
TRBD1	.	TRBJ1-1	TRBV6-6	CASNHHRTGLNTEAFF	TGTGCCAGCAACCACCACAGGACAGGGCTGAACACTGAAGCTTTCTTT
.	few	TRBJ1-1	TRBV5-1	CASSLKSSEAFF	TGCGCCAGCAGCTTGAAGAGCTCTGAAGCTTTCTTT
.	.	TRBJ1-2	TRBV5-5	CASSASRTAYTF	TGTGCCAGCAGCGCGTCGCGGACAGCGTACACCTTC
.	.	TRBJ2-5	TRBV6-6	CASSSALPGSQETQYF	TGTGCCAGCAGTTCCGCCCTGCCAGGGTCCCAAGAGACCCAGTACTTC
TRBD1	.	TRBJ2-5	TRBV2	CASSVAGTGAETQYF	TGTGCCAGCAGTGTCGCGGGGACAGGGGCGGAGACCCAGTACTTC
.	.	TRBJ2-4	TRBV11-2	CASSPRQVLAKNIQYF	TGTGCCAGCAGCCCGAGACAGGTCCTAGCCAAAAACATTCAGTACTTC
TRBD2	.	TRBJ2-2	TRBV7-3	CASRGGALGGELFF	TGTGCCAGCCGCGGGGGTGCTCTCGGCGGGGAGCTGTTTTTT
.	.	TRBJ2-7	TRBV11-1	CASSFIPGPYEQYF	TGTGCCAGCAGCTTTATTCCGGGACCTTACGAGCAGTACTTC